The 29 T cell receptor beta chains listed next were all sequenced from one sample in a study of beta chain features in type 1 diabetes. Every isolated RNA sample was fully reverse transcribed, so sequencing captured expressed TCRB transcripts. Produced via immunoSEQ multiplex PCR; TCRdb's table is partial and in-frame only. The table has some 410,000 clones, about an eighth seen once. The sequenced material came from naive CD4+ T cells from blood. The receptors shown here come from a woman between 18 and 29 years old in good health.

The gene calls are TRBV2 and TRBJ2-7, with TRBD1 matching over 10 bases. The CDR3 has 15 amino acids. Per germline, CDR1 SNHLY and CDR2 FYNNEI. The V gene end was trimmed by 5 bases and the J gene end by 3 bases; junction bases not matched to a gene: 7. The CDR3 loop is CASSSQRTGGYEQYF. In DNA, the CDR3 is TGTGCCAGCAGTAGCCAGCGGACAGGGGGCTACGAGCAGTACTTC.

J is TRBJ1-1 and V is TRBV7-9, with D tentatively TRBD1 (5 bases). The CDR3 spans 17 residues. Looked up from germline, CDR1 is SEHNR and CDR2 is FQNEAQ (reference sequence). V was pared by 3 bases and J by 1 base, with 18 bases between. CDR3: CASSLLVIREGNTEAFF. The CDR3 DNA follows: TGTGCCAGCAGCTTGCTCGTTATCAGGGAAGGGAACACTGAAGCTTTCTTT.

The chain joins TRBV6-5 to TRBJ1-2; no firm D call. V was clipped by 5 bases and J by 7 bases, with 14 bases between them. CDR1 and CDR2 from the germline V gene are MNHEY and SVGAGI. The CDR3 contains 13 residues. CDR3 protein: CASSPRDRAGYTF. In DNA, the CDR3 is TGTGCCAGCAGTCCGCGTGATAGGGCTGGCTACACCTTC.

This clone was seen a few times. For the CDR3, the DNA is TGCAGCGCCAGCAGGGGCCCCTACGAGCAGTACTTC. Protein sequence: CSASRGPYEQYF. The chain recombines TRBV29-1 with TRBJ2-7; weak D call: TRBD1 (6 bases). There are 12 residues in the CDR3. In germline, CDR1 is SQVTM, CDR2 ANQGSEA. The ends were cut back, 7 bases at V and 2 bases at J, with 12 bases in the middle.

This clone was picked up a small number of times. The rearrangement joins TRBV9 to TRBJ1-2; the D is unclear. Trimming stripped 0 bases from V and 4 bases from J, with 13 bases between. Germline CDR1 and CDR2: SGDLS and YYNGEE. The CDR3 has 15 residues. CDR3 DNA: TGTGCCAGCAGCGTAGGAGTCCTCTCGGGCTATGGCTACACCTTC. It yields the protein CASSVGVLSGYGYTF. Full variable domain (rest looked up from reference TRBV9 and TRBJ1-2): DSGVTQTPKHLITATGQRVTLRCSPRSGDLSVYWYQQSLDQGLQFLIQYYNGEERAKGNILERFSAQQFPDLHSELNLSSLELGDSALYFCASSVGVLSGYGYTFGSGTRLTVV.

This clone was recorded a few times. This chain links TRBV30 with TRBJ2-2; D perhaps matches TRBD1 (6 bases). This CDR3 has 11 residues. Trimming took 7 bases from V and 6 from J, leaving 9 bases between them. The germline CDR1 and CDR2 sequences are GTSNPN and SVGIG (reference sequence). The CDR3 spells CALNRAGELFF. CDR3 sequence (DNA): TGTGCCTTGAACAGGGCCGGGGAGCTGTTTTTT.

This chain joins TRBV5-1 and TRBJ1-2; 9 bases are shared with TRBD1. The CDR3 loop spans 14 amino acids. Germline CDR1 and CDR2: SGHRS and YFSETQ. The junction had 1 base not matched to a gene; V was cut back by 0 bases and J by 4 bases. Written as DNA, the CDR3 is TGCGCCAGCAGCTTGGAGGGACAGGGCTATGGCTACACCTTC. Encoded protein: CASSLEGQGYGYTF.

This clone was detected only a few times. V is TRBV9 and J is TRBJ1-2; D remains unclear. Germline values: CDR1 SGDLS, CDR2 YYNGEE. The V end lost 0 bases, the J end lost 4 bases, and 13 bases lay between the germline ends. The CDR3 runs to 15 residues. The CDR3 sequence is CASSVESSGIYGYTF. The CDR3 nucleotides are TGTGCCAGCAGCGTAGAAAGTTCTGGTATCTATGGCTACACCTTC.

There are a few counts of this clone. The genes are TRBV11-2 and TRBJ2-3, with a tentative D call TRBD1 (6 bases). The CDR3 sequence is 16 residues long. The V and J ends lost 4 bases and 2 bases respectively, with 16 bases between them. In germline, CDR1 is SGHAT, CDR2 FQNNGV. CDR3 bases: TGTGCCAGCAGCTCACTACAGGGACCTAACACAGATACGCAGTATTTT. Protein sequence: CASSSLQGPNTDTQYF.

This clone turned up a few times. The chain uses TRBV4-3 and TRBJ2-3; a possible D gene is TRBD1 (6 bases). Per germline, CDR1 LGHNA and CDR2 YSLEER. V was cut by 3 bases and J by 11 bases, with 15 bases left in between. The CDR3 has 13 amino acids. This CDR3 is CASSQGTSYKQYF. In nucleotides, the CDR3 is TGCGCCAGCAGCCAGGGGACATCTTATAAGCAGTATTTT.

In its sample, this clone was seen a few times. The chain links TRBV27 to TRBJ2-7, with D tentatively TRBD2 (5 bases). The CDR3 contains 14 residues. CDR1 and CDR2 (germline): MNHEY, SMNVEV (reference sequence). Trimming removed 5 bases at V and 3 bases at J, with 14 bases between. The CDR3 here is CASSPTRLDYEQYV. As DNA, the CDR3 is TGTGCCAGCAGTCCCACTAGGTTGGACTACGAGCAGTACGTC.

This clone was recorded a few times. Here the CDR3 DNA reads TGTGCCAGCAGTTGGGACAGCCGCTACGAGCAGTACTTC. It translates to CASSWDSRYEQYF. The chain employs TRBV2 and TRBJ2-7, with 7 bases fitting TRBD1. With V trimmed by 5 bases and J by 3 bases, 4 bases remained unmatched. Per germline, CDR1 SNHLY and CDR2 FYNNEI. CDR3 size: 13 residues.

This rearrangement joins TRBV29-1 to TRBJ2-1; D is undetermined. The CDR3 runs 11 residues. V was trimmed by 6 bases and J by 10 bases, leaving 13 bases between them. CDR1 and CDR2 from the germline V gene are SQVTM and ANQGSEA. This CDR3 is CSVALGPEQFF. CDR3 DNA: TGCAGCGTCGCCCTCGGGCCCGAGCAGTTCTTC.

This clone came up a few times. CDR3 DNA sequence: TGTGCCAGCAGCTTAGCGGTTAGCGTCGAGACCCAGTACTTC. This translates into CASSLAVSVETQYF. This rearrangement joins TRBV7-9 to TRBJ2-5, with TRBD2 as a possible D gene (5 bases). The germline V gene encodes CDR1 SEHNR and CDR2 FQNEAQ (reference sequence). V was clipped by 0 bases and J by 5 bases, with 10 bases between them. The CDR3 runs to 14 residues.

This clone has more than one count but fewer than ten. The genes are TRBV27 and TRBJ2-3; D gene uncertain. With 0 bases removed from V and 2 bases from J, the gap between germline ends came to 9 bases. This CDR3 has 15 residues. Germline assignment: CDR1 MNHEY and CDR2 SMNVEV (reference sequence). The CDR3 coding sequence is TGTGCCAGCAGTTTATCAGAGCTTATCACAGATACGCAGTATTTT. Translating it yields CASSLSELITDTQYF.

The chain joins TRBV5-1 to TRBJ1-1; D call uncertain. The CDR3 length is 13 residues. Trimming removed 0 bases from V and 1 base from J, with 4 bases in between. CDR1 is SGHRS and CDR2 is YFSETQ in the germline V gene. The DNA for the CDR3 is TGCGCCAGCAGCTTGGAACAGAACACTGAAGCTTTCTTT. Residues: CASSLEQNTEAFF.

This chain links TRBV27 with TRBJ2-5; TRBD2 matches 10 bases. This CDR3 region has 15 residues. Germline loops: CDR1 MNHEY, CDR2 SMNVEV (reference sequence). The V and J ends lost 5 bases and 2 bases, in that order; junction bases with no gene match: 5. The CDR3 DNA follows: TGTGCCAGCAGTCAGGGACTAGCGAAACAAGAGACCCAGTACTTC. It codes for CASSQGLAKQETQYF.

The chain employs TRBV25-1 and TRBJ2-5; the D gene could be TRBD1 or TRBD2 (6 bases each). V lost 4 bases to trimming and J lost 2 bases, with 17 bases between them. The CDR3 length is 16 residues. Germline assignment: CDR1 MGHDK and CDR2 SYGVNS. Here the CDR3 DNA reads TGTGCCAGCAGTGTCGTAGGAGGAGGGGGGCAAGAGACCCAGTACTTC. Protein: CASSVVGGGGQETQYF.

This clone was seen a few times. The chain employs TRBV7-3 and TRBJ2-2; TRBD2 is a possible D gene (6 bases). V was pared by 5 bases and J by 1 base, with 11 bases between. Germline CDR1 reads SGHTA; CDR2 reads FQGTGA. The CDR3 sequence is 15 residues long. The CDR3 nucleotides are TGTGCCAGCAGCCCCCATAGCGGGAACACCGGGGAGCTGTTTTTT. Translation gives CASSPHSGNTGELFF.

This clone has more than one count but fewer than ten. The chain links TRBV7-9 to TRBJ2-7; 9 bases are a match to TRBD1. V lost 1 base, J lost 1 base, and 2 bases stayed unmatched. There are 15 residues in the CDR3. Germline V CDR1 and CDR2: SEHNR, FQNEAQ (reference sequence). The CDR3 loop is CASSLVGTGSYEQYV. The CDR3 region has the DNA TGTGCCAGCAGCTTAGTAGGGACAGGGTCCTACGAGCAGTACGTC.

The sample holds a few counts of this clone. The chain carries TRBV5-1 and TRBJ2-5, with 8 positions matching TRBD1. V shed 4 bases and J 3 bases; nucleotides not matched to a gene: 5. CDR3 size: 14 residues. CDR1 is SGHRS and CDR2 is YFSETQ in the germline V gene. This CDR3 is CASSPGGAEETQYF. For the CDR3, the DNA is TGCGCCAGCAGCCCAGGGGGCGCGGAAGAGACCCAGTACTTC. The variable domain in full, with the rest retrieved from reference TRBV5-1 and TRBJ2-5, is KAGVTQTPRYLIKTRGQQVTLSCSPISGHRSVSWYQQTPGQGLQFLFEYFSETQRNKGNFPGRFSGRQFSNSRSEMNVSTLELGDSALYLCASSPGGAEETQYFGPGTRLLVL.

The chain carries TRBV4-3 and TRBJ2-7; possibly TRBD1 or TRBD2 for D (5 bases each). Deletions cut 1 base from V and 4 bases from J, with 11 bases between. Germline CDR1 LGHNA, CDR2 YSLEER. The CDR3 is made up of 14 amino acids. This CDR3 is CASSQGVEGYEQYF. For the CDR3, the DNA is TGCGCCAGCAGCCAAGGGGTTGAGGGGTACGAGCAGTACTTC.

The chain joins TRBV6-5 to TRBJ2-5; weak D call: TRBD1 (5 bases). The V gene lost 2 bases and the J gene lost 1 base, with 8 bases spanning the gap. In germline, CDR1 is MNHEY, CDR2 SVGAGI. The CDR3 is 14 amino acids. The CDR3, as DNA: TGTGCCAGCAGTTACCTTACAGGCCAAGAGACCCAGTACTTC. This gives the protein CASSYLTGQETQYF.

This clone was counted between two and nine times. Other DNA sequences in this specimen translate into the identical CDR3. This CDR3 is CASSPDRVTDTQYF. CDR3 sequence (DNA): TGCGCCAGCAGCCCCGACAGGGTGACAGATACGCAGTATTTT. The chain joins TRBV4-3 to TRBJ2-3; 7 bases align to TRBD1. Per the germline V gene, CDR1 is LGHNA and CDR2 is YSLEER. CDR3 length: 14 amino acids. The V and J ends lost 4 bases and 3 bases, in that order; junction bases with no gene match: 4.

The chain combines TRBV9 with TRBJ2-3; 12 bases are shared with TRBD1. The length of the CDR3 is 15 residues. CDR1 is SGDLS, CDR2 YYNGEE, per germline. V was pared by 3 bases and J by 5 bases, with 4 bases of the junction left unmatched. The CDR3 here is CASSAGTGGLDTQYF. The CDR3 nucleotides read TGTGCCAGCAGCGCAGGGACAGGGGGCCTAGATACGCAGTATTTT.

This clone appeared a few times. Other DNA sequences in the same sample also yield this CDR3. CDR3 in DNA: TGTGCCAGCAGCTCCACAGGGGTCACTGAAGCTTTCTTT. As protein: CASSSTGVTEAFF. V usage is TRBV7-9 and J usage is TRBJ1-1, with 7 bases lining up with TRBD1. With V trimmed by 4 bases and J by 4 bases, 3 bases remained unmatched. The CDR3 is 13 amino acids. Germline values: CDR1 SEHNR, CDR2 FQNEAQ (reference sequence).

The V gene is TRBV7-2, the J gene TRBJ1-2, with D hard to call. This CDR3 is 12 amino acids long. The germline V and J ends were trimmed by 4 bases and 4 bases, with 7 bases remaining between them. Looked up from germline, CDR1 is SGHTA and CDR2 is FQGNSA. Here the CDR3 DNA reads TGTGCCAGCAGCTACAGACTCTATGGCTACACCTTC. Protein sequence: CASSYRLYGYTF.

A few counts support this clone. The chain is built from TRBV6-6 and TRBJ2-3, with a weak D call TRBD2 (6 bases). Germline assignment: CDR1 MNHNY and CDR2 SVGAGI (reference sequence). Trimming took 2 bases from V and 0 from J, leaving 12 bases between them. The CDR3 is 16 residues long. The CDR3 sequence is CASSYLATTSTDTQYF. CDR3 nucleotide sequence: TGTGCCAGCAGTTACCTAGCGACCACTAGCACAGATACGCAGTATTTT.

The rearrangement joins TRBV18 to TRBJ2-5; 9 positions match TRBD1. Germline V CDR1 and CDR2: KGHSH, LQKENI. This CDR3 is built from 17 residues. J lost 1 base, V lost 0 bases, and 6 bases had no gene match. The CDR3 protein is CASSPPAGTGIQETQYF. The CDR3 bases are TGTGCCAGCTCACCACCGGCCGGGACAGGGATCCAAGAGACCCAGTACTTC.